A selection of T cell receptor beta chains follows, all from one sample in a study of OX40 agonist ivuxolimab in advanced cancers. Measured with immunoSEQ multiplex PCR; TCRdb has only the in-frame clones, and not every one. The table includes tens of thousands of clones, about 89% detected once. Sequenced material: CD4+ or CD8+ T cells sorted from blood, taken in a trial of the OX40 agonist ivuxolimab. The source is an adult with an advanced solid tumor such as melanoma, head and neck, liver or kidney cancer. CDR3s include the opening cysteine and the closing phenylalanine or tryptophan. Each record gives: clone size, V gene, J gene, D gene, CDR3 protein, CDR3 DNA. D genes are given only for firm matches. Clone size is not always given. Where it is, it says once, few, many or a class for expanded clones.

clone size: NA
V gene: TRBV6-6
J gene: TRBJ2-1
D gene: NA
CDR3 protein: CASSSPGANPGNEQFF
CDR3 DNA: TGTGCCAGCAGTTCCCCCGGGGCTAACCCTGGGAATGAGCAGTTCTTC

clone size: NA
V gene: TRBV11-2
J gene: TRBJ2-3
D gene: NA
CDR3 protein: CASSLARQVPSTDTQYF
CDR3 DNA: TGTGCCAGCAGCTTAGCTCGACAGGTCCCTAGCACAGATACGCAGTATTTT

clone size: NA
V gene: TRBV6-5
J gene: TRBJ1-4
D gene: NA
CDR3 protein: CASKRANEKLFF
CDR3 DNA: TGTGCCAGCAAAAGGGCTAATGAAAAACTGTTTTTT

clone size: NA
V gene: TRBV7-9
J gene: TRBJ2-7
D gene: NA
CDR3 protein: CASGNYEQYF
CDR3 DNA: TGTGCCAGCGGGAACTACGAGCAGTACTTC

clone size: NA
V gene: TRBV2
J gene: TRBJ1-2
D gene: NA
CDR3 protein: CASSTQGYGYTF
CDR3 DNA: TGTGCCAGCAGTACCCAGGGCTATGGCTACACCTTC

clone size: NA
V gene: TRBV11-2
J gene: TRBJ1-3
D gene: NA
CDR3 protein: CASSFAAMTGNTIYF
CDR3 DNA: TGTGCCAGCAGCTTCGCAGCAATGACTGGAAACACCATATATTTT

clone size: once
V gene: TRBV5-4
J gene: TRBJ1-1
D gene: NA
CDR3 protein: CASSLNPDSNTEAFF
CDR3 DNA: TGTGCCAGCAGCTTGAATCCCGACTCTAACACTGAAGCTTTCTTT

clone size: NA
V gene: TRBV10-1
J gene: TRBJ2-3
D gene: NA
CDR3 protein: CASSDGGGTDTQYF
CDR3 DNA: TGCGCCAGCAGTGATGGGGGAGGCACAGATACGCAGTATTTT

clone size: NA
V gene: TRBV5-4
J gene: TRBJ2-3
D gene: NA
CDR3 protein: CASSFSTGGDTQYF
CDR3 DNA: TGTGCCAGCAGCTTCTCCACCGGGGGAGATACGCAGTATTTT

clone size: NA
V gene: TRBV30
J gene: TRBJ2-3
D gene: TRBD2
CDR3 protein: CAWSPGLAKDTQYF
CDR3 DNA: TGTGCCTGGAGTCCCGGACTAGCTAAGGATACGCAGTATTTT

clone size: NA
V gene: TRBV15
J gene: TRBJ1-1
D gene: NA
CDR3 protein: CATSRGVTGMNTEAFF
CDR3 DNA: TGTGCCACCAGCAGAGGCGTTACAGGAATGAACACTGAAGCTTTCTTT

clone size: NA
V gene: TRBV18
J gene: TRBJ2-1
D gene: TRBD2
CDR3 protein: CASSLAGGDNEQFF
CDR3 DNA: TGTGCCAGCTCACTAGCGGGAGGGGACAATGAGCAGTTCTTC

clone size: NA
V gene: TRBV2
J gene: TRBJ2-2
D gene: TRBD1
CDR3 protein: CASSKPTGLNTGELFF
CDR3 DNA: TGTGCCAGCAGTAAACCGACAGGGTTGAACACCGGGGAGCTGTTTTTT

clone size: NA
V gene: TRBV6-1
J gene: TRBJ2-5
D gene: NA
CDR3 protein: CASSPGGGWQTQYF
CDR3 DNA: TGTGCCAGCAGCCCCGGCGGAGGGTGGCAGACCCAGTACTTC

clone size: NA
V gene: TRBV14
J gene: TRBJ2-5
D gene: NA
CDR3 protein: CASSQGLWDQETQYF
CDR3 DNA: TGTGCCAGCAGCCAAGGGCTCTGGGACCAAGAGACCCAGTACTTC

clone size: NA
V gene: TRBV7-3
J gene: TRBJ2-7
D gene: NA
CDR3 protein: CASSLGQRYEQYF
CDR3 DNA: TGTGCCAGCAGCTTAGGACAGCGCTACGAGCAGTACTTC

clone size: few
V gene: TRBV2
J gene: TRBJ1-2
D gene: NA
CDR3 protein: CASTPQNGQGGGYTF
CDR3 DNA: TGTGCCAGCACACCCCAGAATGGGCAGGGTGGTGGCTACACCTTC

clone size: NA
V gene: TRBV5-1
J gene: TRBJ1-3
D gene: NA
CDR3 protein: CASSGLTGYGGNTIYF
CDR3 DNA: TGCGCCAGCAGCGGGCTTACAGGATACGGCGGAAACACCATATATTTT

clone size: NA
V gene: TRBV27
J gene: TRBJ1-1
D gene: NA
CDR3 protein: CASSLDHRTEAFF
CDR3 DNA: TGTGCCAGCAGTTTAGACCACAGGACTGAAGCTTTCTTT

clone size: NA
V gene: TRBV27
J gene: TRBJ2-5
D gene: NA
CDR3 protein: CASSPYDSQETQYF
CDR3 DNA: TGTGCCAGCAGTCCCTACGACAGCCAAGAGACCCAGTACTTC

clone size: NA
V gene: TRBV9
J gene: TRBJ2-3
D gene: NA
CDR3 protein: CASSVDTDTQYF
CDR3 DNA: TGTGCCAGCAGCGTAGACACAGATACGCAGTATTTT

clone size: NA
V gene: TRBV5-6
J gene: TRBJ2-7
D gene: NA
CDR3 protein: CASSRKTDTPYSYEQYF
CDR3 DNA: TGTGCCAGCAGCCGAAAAACAGACACTCCTTATTCCTACGAGCAGTACTTC

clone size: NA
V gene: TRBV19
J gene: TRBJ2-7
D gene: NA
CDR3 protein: CARKTHRSYEQYF
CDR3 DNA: TGTGCCAGAAAGACACATCGCTCCTACGAGCAGTACTTC

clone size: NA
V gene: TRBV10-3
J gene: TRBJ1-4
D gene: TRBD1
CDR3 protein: CAISDRLQGNEKLFF
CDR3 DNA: TGTGCCATCAGTGACAGGTTACAGGGGAATGAAAAACTGTTTTTT

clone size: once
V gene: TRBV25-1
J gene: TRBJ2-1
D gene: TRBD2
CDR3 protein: CASNSGTSGRKAYNEQFF
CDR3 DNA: TGTGCCAGCAACTCCGGGACTAGCGGGAGAAAGGCCTACAATGAGCAGTTCTTC

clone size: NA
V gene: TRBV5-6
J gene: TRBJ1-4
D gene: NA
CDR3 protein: CASSFRRNEKLFF
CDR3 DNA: TGTGCCAGCAGCTTCAGGCGCAATGAAAAACTGTTTTTT

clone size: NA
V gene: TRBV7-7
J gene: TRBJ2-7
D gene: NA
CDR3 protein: CASSLDRSSYEQYF
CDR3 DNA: TGTGCCAGCAGCCTCGACAGGAGCTCCTACGAGCAGTACTTC

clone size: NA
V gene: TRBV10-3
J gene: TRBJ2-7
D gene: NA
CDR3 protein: CAIRASAEQYF
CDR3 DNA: TGTGCCATCAGGGCTAGTGCCGAGCAGTACTTC

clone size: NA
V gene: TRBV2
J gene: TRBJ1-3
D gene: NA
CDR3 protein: CASSETPDTIYF
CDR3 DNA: TGTGCCAGCAGTGAGACCCCGGACACCATATATTTT

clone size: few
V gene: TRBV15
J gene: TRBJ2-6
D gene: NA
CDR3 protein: CATSSRGSGANVLTF
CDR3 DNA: TGTGCCACCAGCAGTCGGGGCTCTGGGGCCAACGTCCTGACTTTC

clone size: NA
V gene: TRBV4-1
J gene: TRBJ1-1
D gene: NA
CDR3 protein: CASSRPGPEAFF
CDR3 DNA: TGCGCCAGCAGCCGGCCGGGACCTGAAGCTTTCTTT

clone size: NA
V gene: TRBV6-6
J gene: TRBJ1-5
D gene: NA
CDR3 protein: CASSLLGVQPQHF
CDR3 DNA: TGTGCCAGCAGCTTGTTAGGCGTCCAGCCCCAGCATTTT

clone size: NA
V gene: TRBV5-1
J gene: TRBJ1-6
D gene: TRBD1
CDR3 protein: CASSLAGQGRNSPLHF
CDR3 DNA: TGCGCCAGCAGCTTGGCGGGACAGGGAAGGAATTCACCCCTCCACTTT

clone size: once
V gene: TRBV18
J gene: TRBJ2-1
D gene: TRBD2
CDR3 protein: CASSPPLGALAGDVPNEQFF
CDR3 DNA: TGTGCCAGCTCACCACCGTTGGGGGCCCTAGCGGGAGATGTACCCAATGAGCAGTTCTTC

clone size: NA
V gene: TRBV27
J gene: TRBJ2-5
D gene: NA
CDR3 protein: CASRTQGQETQYF
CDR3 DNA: TGTGCCAGCAGAACCCAGGGCCAAGAGACCCAGTACTTC

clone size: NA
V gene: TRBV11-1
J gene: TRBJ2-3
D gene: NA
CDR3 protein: CASSNWDTHTDTQYF
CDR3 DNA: TGTGCCAGCAGCAACTGGGACACTCACACAGATACGCAGTATTTT

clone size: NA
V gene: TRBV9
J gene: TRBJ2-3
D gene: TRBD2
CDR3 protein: CASSIRASGTDTQYF
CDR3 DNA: TGTGCCAGCAGCATAAGGGCTAGCGGGACAGATACGCAGTATTTT

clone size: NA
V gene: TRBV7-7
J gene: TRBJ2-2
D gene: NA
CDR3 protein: CASSLGSGDGELFF
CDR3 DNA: TGTGCTAGCAGCTTAGGGTCGGGGGACGGGGAGCTGTTTTTT

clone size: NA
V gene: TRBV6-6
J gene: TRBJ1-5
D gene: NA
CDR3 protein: CASSNNQGRAQPQHF
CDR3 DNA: TGTGCCAGCAGTAATAATCAGGGCAGGGCGCAGCCCCAGCATTTT

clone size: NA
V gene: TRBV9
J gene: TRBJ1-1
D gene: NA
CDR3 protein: CASSPQVGLATAEAFF
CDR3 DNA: TGTGCCAGCAGCCCCCAGGTCGGCCTCGCGACCGCTGAAGCTTTCTTT

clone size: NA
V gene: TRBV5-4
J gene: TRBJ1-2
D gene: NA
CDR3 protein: CASSLSRRGDGYTF
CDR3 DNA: TGTGCCAGCAGCTTGTCGAGGCGAGGTGACGGCTACACCTTC

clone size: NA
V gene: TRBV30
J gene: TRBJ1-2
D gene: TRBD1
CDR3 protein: CAWRQTGFGGYTF
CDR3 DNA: TGTGCCTGGAGGCAGACAGGGTTTGGAGGCTACACCTTC

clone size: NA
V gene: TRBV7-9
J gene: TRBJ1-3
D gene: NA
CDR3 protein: CASSLVLGTSGNTIYF
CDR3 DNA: TGTGCCAGCAGCTTAGTCCTCGGGACAAGTGGAAACACCATATATTTT

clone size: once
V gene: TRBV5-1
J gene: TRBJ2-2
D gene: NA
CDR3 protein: CASSGQEGPGELFF
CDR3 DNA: TGCGCCAGCAGCGGCCAGGAGGGTCCCGGGGAGCTGTTTTTT